This T cell receptor beta chain appears in the sequencing data of a study of cytomegalovirus exposure and HLA in healthy donors. General study points: Equally common other TCR beta chains were less clonally expanded than HLA-associated ones, a later analysis found.

Primers included in the PCR were 60 Vbeta and 13 Jbeta primers. Produced via immunoSEQ multiplex PCR; TCRdb's table is partial and in-frame only. The sample comprises around 110,000 clones, 65% to 80% of which are singletons, and around 2.6% rests with the top ten. In germline, CDR1 is MNHNY, CDR2 SVGAGI (reference sequence). V was shortened by 3 bases and J by 4 bases, with 12 bases between the two germline ends. This CDR3 has 15 residues. Comment on this clone: The antigen remains unidentified.

The specimen was PBMCs. The origin of this receptor is a male donor in good health and CMV-seropositive. The chain couples TRBV6-6 to TRBJ2-2; D might be TRBD1 (6 bases). For the CDR3, the DNA is TGTGCCAGCAGTTATGTTACAGGGAGCACCGGGGAGCTGTTTTTT. Protein: CASSYVTGSTGELFF.